This T cell receptor beta chain is from a study of cytomegalovirus exposure and HLA in healthy donors. Concerning this clone: Its target is unknown.

Study observations and caveats: By HLA locus, TCR association rates varied in a later analysis, with DRB1 showing the most and HLA-C the fewest.

Trimming took 7 bases from V and 0 from J, leaving 19 bases between them. The germline CDR1 and CDR2 sequences are LGHNT and FRNRAP. This CDR3 has 17 residues. The PCR made use of 60 Vbeta and 13 Jbeta primers. This table comes from immunoSEQ multiplex PCR, and its TCRdb copy is limited to in-frame clones, with some not included. Here the sample spans 150,000 to 200,000 clones, roughly four fifths being singletons. The chain links TRBV12-5 to TRBJ2-1; no firm D call. The sequencing sample was made of PBMCs. This TCR was sampled from a man aged 45-65 years in good health and CMV-seronegative. CDR3 protein: CASAPDISSHSYNEQFF. DNA for the CDR3: TGTGCTAGTGCCCCCGATATCAGTTCCCACTCCTACAATGAGCAGTTCTTC.